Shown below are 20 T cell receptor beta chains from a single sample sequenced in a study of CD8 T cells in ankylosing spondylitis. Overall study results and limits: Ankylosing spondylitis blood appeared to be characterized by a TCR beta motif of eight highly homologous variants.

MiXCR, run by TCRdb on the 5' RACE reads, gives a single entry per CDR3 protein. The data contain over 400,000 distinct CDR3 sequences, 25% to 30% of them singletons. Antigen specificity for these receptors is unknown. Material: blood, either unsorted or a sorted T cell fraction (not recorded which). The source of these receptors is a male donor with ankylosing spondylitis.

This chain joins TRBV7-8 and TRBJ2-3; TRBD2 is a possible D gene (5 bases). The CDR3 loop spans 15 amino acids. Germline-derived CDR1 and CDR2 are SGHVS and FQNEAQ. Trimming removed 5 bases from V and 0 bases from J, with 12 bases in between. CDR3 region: CASSPRPSSTDTQYF. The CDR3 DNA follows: TGTGCCAGCAGCCCGAGGCCTAGCAGCACAGATACGCAGTATTTT.

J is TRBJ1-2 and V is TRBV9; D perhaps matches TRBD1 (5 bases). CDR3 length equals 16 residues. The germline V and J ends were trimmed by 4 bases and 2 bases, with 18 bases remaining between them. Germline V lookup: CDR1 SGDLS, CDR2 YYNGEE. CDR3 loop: CASSSGSFLRNYGYTF. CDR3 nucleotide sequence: TGTGCCAGCAGCTCAGGGAGTTTTTTAAGGAACTATGGCTACACCTTC.

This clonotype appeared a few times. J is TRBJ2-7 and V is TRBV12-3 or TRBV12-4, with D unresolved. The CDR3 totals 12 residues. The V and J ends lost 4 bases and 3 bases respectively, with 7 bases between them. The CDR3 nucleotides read TGTGCCAGCAGTTCGGATAACTACGAGCAGTACTTC. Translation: CASSSDNYEQYF.

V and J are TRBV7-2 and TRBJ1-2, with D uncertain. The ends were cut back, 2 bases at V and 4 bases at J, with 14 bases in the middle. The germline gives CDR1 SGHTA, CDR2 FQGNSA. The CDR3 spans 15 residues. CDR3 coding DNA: TGTGCCAGCAGCTTACCGGGTCAAATGGGCTATGGCTACACCTTC. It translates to CASSLPGQMGYGYTF.

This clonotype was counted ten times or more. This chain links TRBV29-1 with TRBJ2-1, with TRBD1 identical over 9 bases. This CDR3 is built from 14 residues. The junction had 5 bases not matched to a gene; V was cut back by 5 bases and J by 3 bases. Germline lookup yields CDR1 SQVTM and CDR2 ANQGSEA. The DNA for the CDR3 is TGCAGCGTTCGTCCGGGACAGGGCTACAATGAGCAGTTCTTC. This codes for CSVRPGQGYNEQFF.

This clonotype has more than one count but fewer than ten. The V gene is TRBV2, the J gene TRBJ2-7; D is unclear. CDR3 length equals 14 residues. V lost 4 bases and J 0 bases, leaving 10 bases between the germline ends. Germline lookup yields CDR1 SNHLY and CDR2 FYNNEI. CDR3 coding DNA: TGTGCCAGCAGTGCATCGGGCGGCTCCTACGAGCAGTACGTC. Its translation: CASSASGGSYEQYV.

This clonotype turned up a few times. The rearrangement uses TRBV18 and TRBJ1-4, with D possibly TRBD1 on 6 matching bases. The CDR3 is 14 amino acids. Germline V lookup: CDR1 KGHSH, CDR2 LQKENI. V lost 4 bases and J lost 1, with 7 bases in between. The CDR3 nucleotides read TGTGCCAGCTCACAGGACAGAACTAATGAAAAACTGTTTTTT. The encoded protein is CASSQDRTNEKLFF.

CDR3 DNA: TGTGCCAGCAGCTTGTGGGAGCACCAGCCCCAGCATTTT. It translates to CASSLWEHQPQHF. The chain joins TRBV7-2 to TRBJ1-5; D gene unclear. The CDR3 loop spans 13 amino acids. The ends were cut back, 3 bases at V and 7 bases at J, with 10 bases in the middle. Germline V gives CDR1 SGHTA, CDR2 FQGNSA.

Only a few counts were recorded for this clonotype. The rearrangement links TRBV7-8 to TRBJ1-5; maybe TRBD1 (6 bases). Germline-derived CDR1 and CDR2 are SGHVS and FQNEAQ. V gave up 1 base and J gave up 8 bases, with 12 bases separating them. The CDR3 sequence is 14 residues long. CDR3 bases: TGTGCCAGCAGCTTAGGACAGGACAGCGAGCCCCAGCATTTT. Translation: CASSLGQDSEPQHF. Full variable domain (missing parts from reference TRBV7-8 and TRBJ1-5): GAGVSQSPRYKVAKRGQDVALRCDPISGHVSLFWYQQALGQGPEFLTYFQNEAQLDKSGLPSDRFFAERPEGSVSTLKIQRTQQEDSAVYLCASSLGQDSEPQHFGDGTRLSIL.

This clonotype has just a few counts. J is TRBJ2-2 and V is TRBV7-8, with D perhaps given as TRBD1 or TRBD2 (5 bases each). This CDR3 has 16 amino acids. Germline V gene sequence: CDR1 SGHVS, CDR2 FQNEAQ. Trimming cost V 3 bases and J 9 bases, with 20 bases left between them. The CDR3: CASSFGTVGSFWELFF. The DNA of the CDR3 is TGTGCCAGCAGCTTCGGGACCGTTGGCAGTTTTTGGGAGCTGTTTTTT.

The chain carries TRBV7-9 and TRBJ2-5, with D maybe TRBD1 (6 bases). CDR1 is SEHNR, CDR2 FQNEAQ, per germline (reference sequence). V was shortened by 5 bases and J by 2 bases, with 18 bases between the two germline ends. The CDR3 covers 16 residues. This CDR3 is CASSPYDRLGQETQYF. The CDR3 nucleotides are TGTGCCAGCAGCCCCTACGACAGGCTGGGGCAAGAGACCCAGTACTTC.

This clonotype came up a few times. The CDR3 region is CASSQGQRAYEQYV. The CDR3, as DNA: TGTGCCAGCAGCCAAGGGCAGAGGGCCTACGAGCAGTACGTC. V and J are TRBV3-1 and TRBJ2-7; a weak D match, TRBD2 (5 bases). This CDR3 region has 14 residues. Per the germline V gene, CDR1 is LGHDT and CDR2 is YNNKEL (reference sequence). With 1 base removed from V and 2 bases from J, the gap between germline ends came to 9 bases.

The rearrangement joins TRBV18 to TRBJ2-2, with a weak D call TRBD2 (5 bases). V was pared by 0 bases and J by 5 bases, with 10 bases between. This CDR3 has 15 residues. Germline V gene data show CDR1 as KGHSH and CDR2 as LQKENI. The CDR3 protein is CASSPPGRGTGELFF. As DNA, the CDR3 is TGTGCCAGCTCACCACCGGGCCGGGGAACCGGGGAGCTGTTTTTT.

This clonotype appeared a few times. This chain's CDR3 is CATSGGLVGYPLQTQYF. Written as DNA, the CDR3 is TGTGCCACCAGCGGGGGACTAGTCGGCTACCCTCTCCAGACCCAGTACTTC. The V gene is TRBV15, the J gene TRBJ2-5, with 8 bases fitting TRBD2. CDR3 length: 17 amino acids. Germline V lookup: CDR1 LNHNV, CDR2 YYDKDF (reference sequence). The J segment lost 6 bases and the V segment lost 5 bases, leaving 17 bases of the junction unmatched.

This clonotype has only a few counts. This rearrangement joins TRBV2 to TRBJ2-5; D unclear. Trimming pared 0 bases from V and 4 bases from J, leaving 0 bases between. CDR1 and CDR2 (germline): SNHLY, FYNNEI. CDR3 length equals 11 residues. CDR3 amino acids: CASSEAETQYF. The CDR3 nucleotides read TGTGCCAGCAGTGAAGCAGAGACCCAGTACTTC.

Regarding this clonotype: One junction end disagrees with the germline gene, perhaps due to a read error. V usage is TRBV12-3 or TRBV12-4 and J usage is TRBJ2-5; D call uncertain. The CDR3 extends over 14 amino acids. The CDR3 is CASSGRHLGETHYF. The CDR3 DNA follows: TGTGCCAGCAGTGGGCGGCACCTAGGAGAGACCCATTACTTC.

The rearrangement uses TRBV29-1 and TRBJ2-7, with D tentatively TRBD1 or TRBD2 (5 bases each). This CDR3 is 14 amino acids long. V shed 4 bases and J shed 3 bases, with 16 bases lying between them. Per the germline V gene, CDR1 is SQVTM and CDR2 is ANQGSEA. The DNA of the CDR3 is TGCAGCGTTGTTCCTCGGGGACCCCGCTACGAGCAGTACTTC. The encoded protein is CSVVPRGPRYEQYF.

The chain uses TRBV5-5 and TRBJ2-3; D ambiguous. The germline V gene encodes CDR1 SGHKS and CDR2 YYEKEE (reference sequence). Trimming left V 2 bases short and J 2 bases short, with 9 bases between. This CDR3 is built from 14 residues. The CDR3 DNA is TGTGCCAGCAGCTTTTCAGCGTTCACAGATACGCAGTATTTT. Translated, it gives CASSFSAFTDTQYF.

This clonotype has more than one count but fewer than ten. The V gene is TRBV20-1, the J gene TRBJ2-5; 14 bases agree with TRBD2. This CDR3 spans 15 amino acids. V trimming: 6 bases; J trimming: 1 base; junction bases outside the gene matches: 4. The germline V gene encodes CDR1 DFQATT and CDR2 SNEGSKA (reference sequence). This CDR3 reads CSAAGLAGGQETQYF. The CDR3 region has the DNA TGCAGTGCAGCCGGACTAGCGGGAGGCCAAGAGACCCAGTACTTC.

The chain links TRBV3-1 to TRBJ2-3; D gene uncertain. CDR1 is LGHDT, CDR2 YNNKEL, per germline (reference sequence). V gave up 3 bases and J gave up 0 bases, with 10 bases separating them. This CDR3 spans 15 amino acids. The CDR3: CASSHRVPSTDTQYF. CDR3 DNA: TGTGCCAGCAGCCACCGGGTGCCTAGCACAGATACGCAGTATTTT.